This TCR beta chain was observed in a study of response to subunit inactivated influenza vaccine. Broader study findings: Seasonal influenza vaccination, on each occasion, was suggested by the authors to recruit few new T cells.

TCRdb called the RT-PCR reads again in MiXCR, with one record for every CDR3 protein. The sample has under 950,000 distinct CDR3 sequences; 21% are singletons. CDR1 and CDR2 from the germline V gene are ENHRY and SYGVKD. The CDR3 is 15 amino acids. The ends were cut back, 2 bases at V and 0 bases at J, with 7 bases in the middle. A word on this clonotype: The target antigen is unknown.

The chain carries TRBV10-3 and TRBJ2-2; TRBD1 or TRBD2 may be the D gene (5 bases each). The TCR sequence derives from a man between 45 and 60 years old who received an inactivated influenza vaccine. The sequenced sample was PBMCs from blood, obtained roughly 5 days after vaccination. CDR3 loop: CAISEGGANTGELFF. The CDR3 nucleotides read TGTGCCATCAGTGAGGGGGGTGCGAACACCGGGGAGCTGTTTTTT.